This T cell receptor beta chain comes out of a study of T-cell reconstitution after alpha-beta-depleted transplantation in children. In this sample, this clonotype turned up many times. The antigen is not known. Unique molecular identifiers were used in preparing the TCRbeta library. TCRdb reanalysed the PCR reads using MiXCR and keeps one entry per CDR3 protein. The data hold 250,000 or so distinct CDR3 sequences, with 8.2% observed a single time. Study-level findings and limits: Expanded graft clones, several hundred of them, were reportedly the source of alpha-beta T cells about two months after transplant. In some patients, recipient T cells and intrathymic progenitors surviving conditioning explained high day-60 diversity. The authors attributed T-cell counts and diversity one year after transplant mostly to newly produced T cells.

Trimming took off 3 bases at V and 2 bases at J, with 12 bases between the two ends. Germline V gene sequence: CDR1 MDHEN, CDR2 SYDVKM. The CDR3 length is 15 residues. Sample: PBMCs, mostly from graft donor cells, taken 180 days after TCRalphabeta/CD19-depleted stem cell transplant. The chain couples TRBV28 to TRBJ2-3; D call uncertain. The source of this sequence is a male patient between 5 and 17 years old who had a stem cell transplant for acute lymphoblastic leukemia, so the T cells may come from the graft donor. The CDR3 DNA follows: TGTGCCAGCAGTTTTTTACAGCGAGACACAGATACGCAGTATTTT. Translation: CASSFLQRDTDTQYF.